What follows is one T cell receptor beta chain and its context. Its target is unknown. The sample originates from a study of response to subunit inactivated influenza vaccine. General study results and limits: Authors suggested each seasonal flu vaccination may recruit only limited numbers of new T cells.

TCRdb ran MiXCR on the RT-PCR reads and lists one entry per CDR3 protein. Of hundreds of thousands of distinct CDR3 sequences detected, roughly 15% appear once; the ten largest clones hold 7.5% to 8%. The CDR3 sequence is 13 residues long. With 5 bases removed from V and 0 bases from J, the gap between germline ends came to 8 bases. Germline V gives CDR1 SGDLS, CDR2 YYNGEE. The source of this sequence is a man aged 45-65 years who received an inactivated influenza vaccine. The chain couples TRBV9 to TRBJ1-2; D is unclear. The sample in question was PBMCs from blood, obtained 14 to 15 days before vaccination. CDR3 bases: TGTGCCAGCAGAGACCGAGCTAACTATGGCTACACCTTC. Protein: CASRDRANYGYTF.